This T cell receptor beta chain stems from a study of T cells after yellow fever vaccination. From the 5' RACE reads, TCRdb called clonotypes with MiXCR, one entry per CDR3 protein. Of 500,000 to 650,000 distinct CDR3 sequences in the sample, approximately 16% are singletons; the top ten hold 15% to 20%. Deletions cut 1 base from V and 3 bases from J, with 21 bases between. This CDR3 contains 18 residues. Looked up from germline, CDR1 is LGHNA and CDR2 is YSLEER. The gene calls are TRBV4-3 and TRBJ1-2; D is unclear. This material consisted of PBMCs, taken 5 days after the first yellow fever vaccination. The TCR was taken from a man younger than 30 who received the YFV17D yellow fever vaccine. CDR3: CASSQVLYLGSGDYGYTF. For the CDR3, the DNA is TGCGCCAGCAGCCAAGTGCTGTATCTAGGGTCGGGAGACTATGGCTACACCTTC.